This TCR beta chain was found in a study of TIL therapy for anti-PD-1-resistant metastatic lung cancer. Study-wide context: Patients then received nivolumab; progressors got lymphodepletion, TIL and IL-2. Median patient age was approximately 58, ranging roughly 38-75 years.

The immunoSEQ assay was v3. The data were produced by immunoSEQ multiplex PCR, yet TCRdb's version contains in-frame clones alone and is incomplete. The data show 52,000 or so clones, approximately 75% seen once. Time point specified: pre-treatment sample, taken before nivolumab and TIL therapy. A word on this clone: The antigen remains unidentified.

The germline V and J ends were trimmed by 1 base and 2 bases, with 13 bases remaining between them. This CDR3 spans 16 amino acids. The germline gives CDR1 SEHNR, CDR2 FQNEAQ (reference sequence). Study findings and constraints: Infused TIL clonotypes partially replaced the baseline blood repertoire, then decayed over months.

This sequence was found in a person aged 25 to 85 with non-small cell lung cancer. This material consisted of blood, taken at baseline. The V call is TRBV7-9, the J call TRBJ2-3, with TRBD2 as a possible D gene (5 bases). The CDR3 is CASSLVLGLNTDTQYF. Here the CDR3 DNA reads TGTGCCAGCAGCTTAGTTTTAGGACTTAACACAGATACGCAGTATTTT.